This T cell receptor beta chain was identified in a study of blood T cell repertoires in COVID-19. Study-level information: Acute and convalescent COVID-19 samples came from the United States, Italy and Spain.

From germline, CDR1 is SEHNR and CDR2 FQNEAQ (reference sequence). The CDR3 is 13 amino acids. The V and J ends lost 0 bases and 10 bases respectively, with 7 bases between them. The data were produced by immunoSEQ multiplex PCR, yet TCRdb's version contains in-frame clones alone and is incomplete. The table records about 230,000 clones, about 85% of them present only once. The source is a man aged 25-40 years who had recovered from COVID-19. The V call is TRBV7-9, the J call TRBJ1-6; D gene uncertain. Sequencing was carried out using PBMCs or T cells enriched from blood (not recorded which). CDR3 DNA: TGTGCCAGCAGCTTAGCTGTCCTCTCACCCCTCCACTTT. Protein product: CASSLAVLSPLHF.